This TCR beta chain was obtained from a study of human T cells and chemical hapten exposure. This clonotype has at least ten counts. MiXCR, applied by TCRdb to the RACE reads, yields one record per CDR3 protein. Of 380,000 or so distinct CDR3 sequences in the sample, around 5% were seen once. Specified time point: patch test 1, 2 weeks after DPC sensitization. Treatment here: therapeutic diphenylcyclopropenone sensitization with weekly scalp DPC. Blood was collected ahead of every patch test applied. Those who donated were patients with alopecia, 18 to 70 years of age, and suitable for DPC. Looked up from germline, CDR1 is SGHTA and CDR2 is FQGNSA. This CDR3 is built from 15 residues. The V gene lost 8 bases and the J gene lost 0 bases, with 16 bases spanning the gap.

The source of this sequence is a woman in her forties or fifties with alopecia areata. Some clones in this sample may be carry-over from other donors' samples. This sample comprised whole blood, obtained in connection with sensitization to the hapten diphenylcyclopropenone (DPC). The rearrangement links TRBV7-2 to TRBJ1-2; no definite D call. The CDR3 DNA reads as TGTGCCAGCCAGCTTATTGGCGGGTCTAACTATGGCTACACCTTC. Translated, it gives CASQLIGGSNYGYTF.